This TCR beta chain emerged from a study of CD8+ T cells in alopecia areata. General study points: Clonality was higher in lesional than normal scalp, especially in alopecia totalis/universalis. Scalp sample data also include resident alphabeta T cells from normal skin. Although TCR sharing was seen in mice, sharing across patients was less clear, possibly for HLA-related reasons. Expanded CD8+ clones among the top 100, as well as scalp clonality, were significantly decreased by tofacitinib.

In germline, CDR1 is SQVTM, CDR2 ANQGSEA. This CDR3 region has 15 residues. V lost 4 bases, J lost 2 bases, and 16 bases lay in between. Stated treatment: oral pan-JAK inhibitor, 5-10 mg twice daily. Reverse transcribed after extraction, RNA yielded cDNA as the sequencing template. The table came from immunoSEQ multiplex PCR; TCRdb's copy has only in-frame clones and leaves some out. The sample includes over 150,000 clones, 50% to 65% of them seen just once. Details on this clone: Its antigen is not known.

The chain couples TRBV29-1 to TRBJ2-3, with D possibly matching TRBD2 (6 bases). The sample was CD8+ T cells sorted from blood, taken at week 24, from a patient treated with tofacitinib. This sequence originates from a human donor with alopecia areata. The CDR3 loop is CSVVGAGLSTDTQYF. In DNA, the CDR3 is TGCAGCGTTGTGGGCGCGGGACTTTCCACAGATACGCAGTATTTT.